This T cell receptor (beta chain) derives from a study of CD8 T cells in Susac syndrome (dated by TCRdb to the late 2010s). The study in broad terms: Repertoire sequencing was used to test whether CD8+ T cell activation and differentiation in Susac syndrome was antigen driven.

What the work shows at the level of the full study, not this receptor alone: The TCR sequencing and HLA analysis was acknowledged to have included a relatively small number of individuals.

To note about this clonotype: Its antigen is unknown. Within one base of it there is no much larger clone, and no base qualities were kept.

Spanning cysteine to phenylalanine, the CDR3 consists of 15 amino acids. Of the read, only the CDR3 DNA is kept; its 45 bases are in frame from base 1. For CDR1 and CDR2, the germline V gene (reference sequence) lists MNHEY and SMNVEV. Trimming costs V 5 bases and J 5 bases, and their ends lie 15 bases apart. RNA was extracted with the RNeasy kit and about 0.5 to 1 ug was reverse transcribed using random hexamers. The immunoSEQ multiplex PCR assay, covering 54 Vbeta and 13 Jbeta segments, was used to amplify TCR beta CDR3 regions. PCR amplification bias was corrected using a synthetic template baseline for primer optimization and computational correction. Processing in the source paper ran as follows. Reads were annotated to V, D and J genes according to IMGT and were analyzed with immunoSEQ Analyzer, with only productive sequences retained. To calculate clonality, Shannon entropy was normalized by log2 of the number of productive unique sequences and then subtracted from one. For each patient and control, public and private clones were evaluated among the 100 most prevalent clones. Clones were defined as Susac-specific if absent from the healthy and MS cohorts, from more than 900 published viral clones and from other ImmuneACCESS disease sequences. Through fastp at Q25 and MiXCR, TCRdb rebuilt clones from the public reads, retaining in-frame beta chains. Every CDR3 protein is listed once, alongside the most common genes and DNA of its rows. The V and J calls were determined by TCRdb, not by the authors. For this sample there are around 120,000 distinct CDR3 sequences; around 94% appear just once. 0.1% to 0.15% of the sample rests with the top ten.

Peripheral blood CD8+ and CD4+ T cells from healthy donors, Susac syndrome patients and multiple sclerosis patients were profiled by high-throughput TCR beta sequencing. Multiple sclerosis controls were treatment-naive patients with stable or active relapsing-remitting disease fulfilling revised McDonald criteria. Bulk CD8+ and CD4+ T cells were purified by magnetic negative isolation, while CD8+ TEMRA cells were enriched using FACS. Blood was drawn into EDTA tubes, processed within 24 hours, and PBMCs were isolated by density gradient centrifugation. PBMCs intended for TCR sequencing were frozen in liquid nitrogen and were later thawed in a 37 degrees C water bath. The sorted or isolated CD4+, CD8+ and CD8+ TEMRA cells had a purity of 90% or higher.

The chain is encoded by TRBV27 joined to TRBJ1-4; the D segment could be TRBD1, given 5 matching bases. This clonotype was obtained from a human donor with multiple sclerosis. The sequencing sample was made of CD4+ T cells from PBMCs. The sequenced DNA: TGTGCCAGCAGTCTCCAGGGTTTGGGGAATGAAAAACTGTTTTTT. The encoded protein is CASSLQGLGNEKLFF.